The entry below gives a single T cell receptor (beta chain) sequence along with its context. The antigen remains undetermined. When sampled, the donors appeared nominally healthy, though they likely had unrecorded immune exposures. This sample is part of a study of cytomegalovirus exposure and HLA in healthy donors. The PCR used 60 Vbeta and 13 Jbeta primers. Sequencing used immunoSEQ multiplex PCR; TCRdb keeps in-frame clones, though not all of them. The table records tens of thousands of clones, approximately 80% of them present only once. In germline, CDR1 is SEHNR, CDR2 FQNEAQ (reference sequence). V was shortened by 7 bases and J by 5 bases, with 27 bases between the two germline ends. The CDR3 extends over 17 amino acids. Study-wide results and limits: It is likely that the observed cluster of highly shared sequence variants was a sequencing artifact. Highest at DRB1 and lowest at HLA-C, TCR association rates differed among HLA loci in a later analysis. Per published accounts, TCR beta sequences correctly predicted the HLA-A and HLA-B alleles of most subjects.

This TCR was sampled from a man in his fifties or sixties in good health and CMV-seronegative. Material for sequencing was PBMCs. The rearrangement links TRBV7-9 to TRBJ2-7; tentative D call: TRBD2 (10 bases). The CDR3 here is CASTHRGLAGERNEQYF. CDR3 sequence (DNA): TGTGCCAGCACCCACAGGGGGCTAGCGGGGGAGAGGAACGAGCAGTACTTC.